The rows below give T cell receptor beta chains drawn from one sample of a study of T cell changes during pregnancy in multiple sclerosis. Produced via immunoSEQ multiplex PCR; TCRdb's table is partial and in-frame only. Of more than 45,000 clones listed, 85% to 95% are singletons. Sequencing used CD8+ T cells from peripheral blood mononuclear cells, obtained in the second trimester of pregnancy. These receptor sequences come from a female donor with multiple sclerosis, enrolled in a pregnancy study. Each CDR3 is given with its conserved first and last residue. A D gene is named only where the DNA matches it firmly. A row's size may be missing; if present it is once, few, many or a size class.

V	length	J	D	size	CDR3	DNA
TRBV5-6	17	TRBJ2-7	TRBD2	-	CASSFSSGGHGGYEQYF	TGTGCCAGCAGCTTTTCTAGCGGGGGTCACGGCGGCTACGAGCAGTACTTC
TRBV7-6	14	TRBJ1-1	-	-	CASSFGGSDTEAFF	TGTGCCAGCAGCTTTGGCGGGTCGGACACTGAAGCTTTCTTT
TRBV29-1	12	TRBJ2-7	TRBD1	-	CSAMTGDNEQYF	TGCAGCGCCATGACAGGGGATAACGAGCAGTACTTC
TRBV9	15	TRBJ1-1	-	-	CASSAPGAYRTEAFF	TGTGCCAGCAGCGCTCCAGGGGCCTATCGCACTGAAGCTTTCTTT
TRBV4-3	14	TRBJ2-3	-	-	CASSQGGGTDTQYF	TGCGCCAGCAGCCAAGGAGGAGGTACAGATACGCAGTATTTT
TRBV6-1	14	TRBJ1-5	-	-	CASSEAGLGQPQHF	TGTGCCAGCAGTGAAGCGGGGCTGGGTCAGCCCCAGCATTTT
TRBV19	15	TRBJ2-1	-	-	CASSPGTGALTEQFF	TGTGCCAGTAGTCCAGGGACTGGAGCCCTCACTGAGCAGTTCTTC
TRBV4-3	18	TRBJ2-5	TRBD2	-	CASSQDRRGGAVQETQYF	TGCGCCAGCAGCCAAGATAGGCGGGGGGGGGCAGTCCAAGAGACCCAGTACTTC
TRBV25-1	11	TRBJ2-7	-	once	CASRQGHEQYF	TGTGCCAGCAGGCAGGGCCACGAGCAGTACTTC
TRBV7-9	15	TRBJ2-7	-	-	CASSPEEQKYYEQYF	TGTGCCAGCAGCCCCGAAGAACAAAAGTACTACGAGCAGTACTTC
TRBV4-2	14	TRBJ1-2	-	-	CASSPKYGNYGYTF	TGTGCCAGCAGCCCGAAGTACGGTAACTATGGCTACACCTTC
TRBV6-1	16	TRBJ1-2	TRBD1	-	CASSEPLDRLNYGYTF	TGTGCCAGCAGTGAACCCTTGGACAGGCTCAACTATGGCTACACCTTC
TRBV19	13	TRBJ2-7	TRBD2	-	CASSRGGGGEQYF	TGTGCCAGTAGTCGCGGTGGGGGGGGCGAGCAGTACTTC
TRBV27	13	TRBJ2-1	-	-	CASSLGRDNEQFF	TGTGCCAGCAGTTTAGGGCGGGACAATGAGCAGTTCTTC
TRBV10-3	15	TRBJ2-7	TRBD1	-	CAISENRGYTYEQYF	TGTGCCATCAGTGAAAACAGGGGGTACACCTACGAGCAGTACTTC